The rows below give T cell receptor beta chains drawn from one sample of a study of blood T cells in healthy people across ages. TCRdb itself ran the 5' RACE reads through MiXCR, one entry per CDR3 protein. The repertoire holds about 290,000 distinct CDR3 sequences, with 25% to 30% as singletons. The sequencing sample was made of blood. The receptor source for this set is a woman aged 70-85 years in good health. Both conserved end residues are part of each CDR3. Each record gives: V gene, J gene, CDR3 protein.

>TRBV4-3|TRBJ1-2
CASSQDSGQAGYTF
>TRBV15|TRBJ2-5
CATSTRETQYF
>TRBV27|TRBJ1-4
CASSLWGRGEKLFF
>TRBV5-8|TRBJ1-3
CASSLEPRGANTIYF
>TRBV7-3|TRBJ2-3
CASSLKAGGSGTDTQYF
>TRBV7-8|TRBJ2-7
CASSRQGISYEQYF
>TRBV7-7|.
CASSLVQGSDEQYF
>TRBV6-2/TRBV6-3|TRBJ2-1
CASSDLGGGGGNEQFF
>TRBV6-5|TRBJ2-2
CASSYHQGSAGGLFF
>TRBV28|TRBJ2-1
CASITRHSGSNEQFF
>TRBV5-1|TRBJ2-2
CASSLGLGGLSNTGELFF
>TRBV10-3|TRBJ2-3
CAISGKATDTQYF
>TRBV20-1|TRBJ2-1
CSARDFTSGSNEQFF
>TRBV7-2|.
CASSLVPPVDKYEQYF
>TRBV6-5|TRBJ2-4
CASSYSRPTQAAKNIQYF
>TRBV6-2/TRBV6-3|TRBJ2-1
CASRPRQVSYNEQFF
>TRBV18|TRBJ2-1
CASSPSHNEQFF
>TRBV5-1|TRBJ2-7
CASSFSSSGSSEQYF
>TRBV7-3|TRBJ2-3
CASSPQPGPISTDTQYF
>TRBV15|TRBJ2-1
CATSRDGQGVYNEQFF
>TRBV5-1|TRBJ2-1
CASSSNSGYNEQFF
>TRBV3-1|TRBJ1-4
CASTGKANEKLFF
>TRBV6-1|TRBJ2-7
CASSPAGQGSRGLYEQYF
>TRBV5-8|TRBJ2-5
CASSLGAGTQETQYF